Listed here are 2 T cell receptor beta chains from one sample, sequenced in a study of CD8 T cells in Susac syndrome. The RNA, about 0.45 to 1 ug, was put through reverse transcription using random hexamers. TCRdb reprocessed the immunoSEQ multiplex PCR reads with MiXCR, giving one entry per CDR3 protein. This sample has roughly 140,000 distinct CDR3 sequences, with approximately 93% found just once. The specimen was CD8+ T cells from PBMCs. The receptors derive from a human donor in good health.

The chain is built from TRBV27 and TRBJ2-3; the match to TRBD2 covers 13 bases. Germline lookup yields CDR1 MNHEY and CDR2 SMNVEV (reference sequence). Unmatched junction bases numbered 12, after V lost 4 bases and J lost 14 bases. CDR3 size: 15 residues. The CDR3 DNA sequence: TGTGCCAGCAGTTCTGGACTAGCGGGAGAGAGGGGAATGTATTTT. It codes for CASSSGLAGERGMYF.

The V and J genes are TRBV12-3 or TRBV12-4 and TRBJ1-1; possible D gene TRBD1, 6 bases. The CDR3 is made up of 14 amino acids. V gave up 3 bases and J gave up 6 bases, with 14 bases separating them. DNA for the CDR3: TGTGCCAGCAGTTTGGAGCCGAGGGGGGCTGAAGCTTTCTTT. This gives the protein CASSLEPRGAEAFF.